This TCR beta chain emerged from a study of T cell repertoires in aging, cancer and after chemotherapy. Looking at the study overall: Six age groups, ranging from 30 or younger to 70 or older, included the donors. Glioblastoma patients receiving temozolomide-based therapy gave paired samples before and after chemotherapy.

Multiplex touch-down PCR with TRB-A/B primers amplified rearranged V-D-J TRB sequences. TCRdb reprocessed the multiplex PCR reads via MiXCR and lists one record per CDR3 protein. The sample includes 2,000 to 2,500 distinct CDR3 sequences, 15% to 20% of them seen just once. Findings of the study overall: Loss of evenness, beyond lost richness, contributed to age-related TCR diversity decline in cancer patients.

A remark on this clonotype: Its antigen is as yet unknown. A read error is possible here, since a much larger clone lies one base away.

This CDR3 comprises 14 residues. Trimming removed 2 bases from V and 3 bases from J, with 11 bases in between. Germline CDR1 MNHNS, CDR2 SASEGT. The template was genomic DNA from peripheral blood, not RNA. J is TRBJ2-7 and V is TRBV6-1, with D tentatively TRBD2 (5 bases). This TCR derives from a human donor with a solid tumor. The specimen was blood. The CDR3 nucleotides are TGTGCCAGCAGTGAAACGGGGTGGAACTACGAGCAGTACGTC. Protein sequence: CASSETGWNYEQYV.